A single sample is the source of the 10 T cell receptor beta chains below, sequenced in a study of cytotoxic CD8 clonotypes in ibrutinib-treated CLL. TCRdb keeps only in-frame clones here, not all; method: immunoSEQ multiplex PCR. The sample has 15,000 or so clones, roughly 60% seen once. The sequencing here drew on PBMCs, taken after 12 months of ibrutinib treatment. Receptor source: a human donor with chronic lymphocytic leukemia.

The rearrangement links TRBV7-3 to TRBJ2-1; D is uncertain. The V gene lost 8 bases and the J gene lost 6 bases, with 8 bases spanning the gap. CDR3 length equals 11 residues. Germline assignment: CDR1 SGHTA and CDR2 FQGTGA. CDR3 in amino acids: CASPPSNEQFF. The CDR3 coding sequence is TGTGCCAGCCCCCCCTCCAATGAGCAGTTCTTC.

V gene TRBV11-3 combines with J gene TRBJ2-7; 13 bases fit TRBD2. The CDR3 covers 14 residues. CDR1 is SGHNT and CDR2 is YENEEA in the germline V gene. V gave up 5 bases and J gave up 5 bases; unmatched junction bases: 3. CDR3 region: CASSRTSGSNEQYF. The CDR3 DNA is TGTGCCAGCAGCCGGACTAGCGGGAGCAACGAGCAGTACTTC.

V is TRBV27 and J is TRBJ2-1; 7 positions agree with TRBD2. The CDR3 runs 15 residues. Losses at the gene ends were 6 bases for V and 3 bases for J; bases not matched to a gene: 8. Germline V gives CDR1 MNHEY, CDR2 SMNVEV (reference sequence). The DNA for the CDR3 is TGTGCCAGCAGACGGGGGACTACAGTCTACAATGAGCAGTTCTTC. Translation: CASRRGTTVYNEQFF.

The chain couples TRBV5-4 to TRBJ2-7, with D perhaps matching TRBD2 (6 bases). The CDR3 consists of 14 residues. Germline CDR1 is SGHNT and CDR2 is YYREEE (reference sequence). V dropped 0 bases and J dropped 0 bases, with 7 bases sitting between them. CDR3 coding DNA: TGTGCCAGCAGCTTGGGGGGGGACTCCTACGAGCAGTACTTC. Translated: CASSLGGDSYEQYF.

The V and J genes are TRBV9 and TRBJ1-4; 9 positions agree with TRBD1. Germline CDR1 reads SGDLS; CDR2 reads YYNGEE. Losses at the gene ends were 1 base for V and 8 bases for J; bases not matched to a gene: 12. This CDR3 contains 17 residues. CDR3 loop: CASSVSQGAEGGEKLFF. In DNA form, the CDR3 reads TGTGCCAGCAGCGTATCACAGGGGGCGGAAGGAGGCGAAAAACTGTTTTTT.

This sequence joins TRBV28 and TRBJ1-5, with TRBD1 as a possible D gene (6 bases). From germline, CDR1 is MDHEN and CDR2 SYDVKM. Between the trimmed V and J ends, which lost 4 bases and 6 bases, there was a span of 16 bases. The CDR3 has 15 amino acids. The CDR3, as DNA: TGTGCCAGCAGTTCCTACGGGGGCCTCAGTCAGCCCCAGCATTTT. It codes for CASSSYGGLSQPQHF.

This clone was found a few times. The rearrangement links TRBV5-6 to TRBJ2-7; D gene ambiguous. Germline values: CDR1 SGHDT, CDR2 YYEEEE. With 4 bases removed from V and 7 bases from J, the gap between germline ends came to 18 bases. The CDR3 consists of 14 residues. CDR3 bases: TGTGCCAGCAGCAGGGATGAAGGTGTCGGAGAGCAGTACTTC. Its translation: CASSRDEGVGEQYF.

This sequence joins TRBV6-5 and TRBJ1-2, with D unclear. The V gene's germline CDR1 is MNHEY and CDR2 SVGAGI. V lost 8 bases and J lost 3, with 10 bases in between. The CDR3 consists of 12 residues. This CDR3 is CASLGRDYGYTF. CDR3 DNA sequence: TGTGCCAGCCTCGGAAGGGACTATGGCTACACCTTC.

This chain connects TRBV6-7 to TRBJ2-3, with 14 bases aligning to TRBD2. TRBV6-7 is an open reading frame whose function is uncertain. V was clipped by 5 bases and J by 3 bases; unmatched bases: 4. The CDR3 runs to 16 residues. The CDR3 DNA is TGTGCCAGCAGTCTCGGGACTAGCGGGAGAACAGATACGCAGTATTTT. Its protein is CASSLGTSGRTDTQYF.

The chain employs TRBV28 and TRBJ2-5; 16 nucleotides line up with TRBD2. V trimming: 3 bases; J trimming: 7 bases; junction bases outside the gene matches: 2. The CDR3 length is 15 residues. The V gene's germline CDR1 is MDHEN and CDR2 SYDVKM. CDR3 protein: CASSLGTSGRGTQYF. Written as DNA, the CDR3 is TGTGCCAGCAGTTTGGGGACTAGCGGGAGGGGGACCCAGTACTTC.